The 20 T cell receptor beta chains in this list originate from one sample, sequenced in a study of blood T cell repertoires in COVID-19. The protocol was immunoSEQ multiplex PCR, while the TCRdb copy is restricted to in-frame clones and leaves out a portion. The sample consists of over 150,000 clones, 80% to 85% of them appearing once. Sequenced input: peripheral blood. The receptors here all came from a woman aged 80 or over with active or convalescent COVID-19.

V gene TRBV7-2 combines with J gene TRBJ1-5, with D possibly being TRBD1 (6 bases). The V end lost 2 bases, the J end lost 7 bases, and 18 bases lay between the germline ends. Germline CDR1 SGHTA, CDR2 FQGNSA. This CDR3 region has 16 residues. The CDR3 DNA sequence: TGTGCCAGCAGCTTAACTTATACAGGGATCGGCCAGCCCCAGCATTTT. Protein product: CASSLTYTGIGQPQHF.

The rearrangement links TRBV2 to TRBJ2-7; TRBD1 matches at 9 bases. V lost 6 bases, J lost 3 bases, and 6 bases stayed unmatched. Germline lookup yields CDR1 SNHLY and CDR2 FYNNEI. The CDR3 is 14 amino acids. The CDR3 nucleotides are TGTGCCAGCAGGGGGACAGGGACCCTCTACGAGCAGTACTTC. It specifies CASRGTGTLYEQYF.

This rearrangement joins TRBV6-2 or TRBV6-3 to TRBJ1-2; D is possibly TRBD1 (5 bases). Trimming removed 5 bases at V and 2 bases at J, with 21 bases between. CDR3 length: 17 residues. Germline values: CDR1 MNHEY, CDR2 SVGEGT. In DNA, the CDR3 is TGTGCCAGCAGTCTCTCCTCCGGTGGGGCCCCAAACTATGGCTACACCTTC. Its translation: CASSLSSGGAPNYGYTF.

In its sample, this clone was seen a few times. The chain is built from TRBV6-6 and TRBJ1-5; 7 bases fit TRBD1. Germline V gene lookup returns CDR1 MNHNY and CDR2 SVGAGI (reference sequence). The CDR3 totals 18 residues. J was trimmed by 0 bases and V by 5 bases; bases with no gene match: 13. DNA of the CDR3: TGTGCCAGCAGTCCTATCGTAAGGGGGCTCAATAGCAATCAGCCCCAGCATTTT. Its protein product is CASSPIVRGLNSNQPQHF.

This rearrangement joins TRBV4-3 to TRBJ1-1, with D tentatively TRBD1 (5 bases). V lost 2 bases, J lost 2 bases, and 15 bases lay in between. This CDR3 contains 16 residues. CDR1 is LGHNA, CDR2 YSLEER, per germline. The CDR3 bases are TGCGCCAGCAGCCAATTTCCACCAGGGATTAACACTGAAGCTTTCTTT. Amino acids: CASSQFPPGINTEAFF.

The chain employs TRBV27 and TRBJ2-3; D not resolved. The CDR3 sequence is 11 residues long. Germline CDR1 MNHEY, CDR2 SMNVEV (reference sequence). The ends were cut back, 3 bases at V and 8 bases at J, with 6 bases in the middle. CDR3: CASSFRGTQYF. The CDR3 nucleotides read TGTGCCAGCAGTTTCCGAGGTACGCAGTATTTT.

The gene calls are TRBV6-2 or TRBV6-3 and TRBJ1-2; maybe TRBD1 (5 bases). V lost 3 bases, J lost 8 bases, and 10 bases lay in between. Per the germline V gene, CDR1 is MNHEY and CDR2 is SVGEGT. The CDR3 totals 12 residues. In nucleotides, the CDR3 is TGTGCCAGCAGTTATGGGGCCCTCGGCTACACCTTC. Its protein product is CASSYGALGYTF.

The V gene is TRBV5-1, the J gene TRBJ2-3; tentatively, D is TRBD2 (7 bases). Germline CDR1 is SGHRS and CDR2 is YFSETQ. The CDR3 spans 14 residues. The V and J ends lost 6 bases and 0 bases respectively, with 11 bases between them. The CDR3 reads CASTGGPSTDTQYF. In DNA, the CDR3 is TGCGCCAGCACGGGGGGCCCGAGCACAGATACGCAGTATTTT.

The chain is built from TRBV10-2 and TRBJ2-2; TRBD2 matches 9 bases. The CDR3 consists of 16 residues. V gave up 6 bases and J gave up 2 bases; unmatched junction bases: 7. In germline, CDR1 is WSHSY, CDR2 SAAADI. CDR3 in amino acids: CASSKYSGGNTGELFF. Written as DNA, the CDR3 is TGCGCCAGCAGCAAGTATAGCGGGGGCAACACCGGGGAGCTGTTTTTT.

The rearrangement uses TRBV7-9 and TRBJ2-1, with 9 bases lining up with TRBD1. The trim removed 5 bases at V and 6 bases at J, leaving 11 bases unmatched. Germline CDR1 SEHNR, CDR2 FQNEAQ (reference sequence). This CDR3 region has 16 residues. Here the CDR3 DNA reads TGTGCCAGCAGCCTTTCTGGACAGGGGATCATCAATGAGCAGTTCTTC. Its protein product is CASSLSGQGIINEQFF.

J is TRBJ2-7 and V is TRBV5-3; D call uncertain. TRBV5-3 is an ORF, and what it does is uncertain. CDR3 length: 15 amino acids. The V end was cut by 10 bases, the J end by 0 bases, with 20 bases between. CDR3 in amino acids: CASPPFVSRSYEQYF. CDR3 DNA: TGTGCCTCTCCTCCGTTCGTCTCGCGCTCCTACGAGCAGTACTTC.

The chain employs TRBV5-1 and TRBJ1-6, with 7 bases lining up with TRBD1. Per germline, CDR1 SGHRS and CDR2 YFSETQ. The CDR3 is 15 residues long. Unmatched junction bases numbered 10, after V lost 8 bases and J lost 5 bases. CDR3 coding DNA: TGCGCCAGTACGACCGGACAGGCTAATAATTCACCCCTCCACTTT. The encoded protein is CASTTGQANNSPLHF.

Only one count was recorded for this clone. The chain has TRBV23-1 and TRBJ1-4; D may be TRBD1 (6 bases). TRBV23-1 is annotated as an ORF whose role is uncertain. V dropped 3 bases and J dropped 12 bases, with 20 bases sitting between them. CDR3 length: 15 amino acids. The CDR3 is CASSHSTGGPTELFF. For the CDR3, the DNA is TGCGCCAGCAGTCACTCGACGGGGGGGCCTACTGAACTGTTTTTT.

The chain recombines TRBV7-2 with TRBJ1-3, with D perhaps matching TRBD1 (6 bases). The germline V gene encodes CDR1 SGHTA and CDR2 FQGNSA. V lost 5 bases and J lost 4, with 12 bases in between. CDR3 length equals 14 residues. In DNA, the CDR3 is TGTGCCAGCAGCCTTTCGACAGGAGGAAACACCATATATTTT. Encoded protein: CASSLSTGGNTIYF.

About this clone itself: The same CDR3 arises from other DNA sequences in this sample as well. The CDR3 sequence: CASSWGGYQPQHF. The CDR3 nucleotides read TGTGCCAGCAGTTGGGGGGGGTATCAGCCCCAGCATTTT. The V call is TRBV6-2 or TRBV6-3, the J call TRBJ1-5, with D tentatively TRBD1 (5 bases). The V gene's germline CDR1 is MNHEY and CDR2 SVGEGT. Trimming left V 4 bases short and J 5 bases short, with 9 bases between. This CDR3 is 13 amino acids long.

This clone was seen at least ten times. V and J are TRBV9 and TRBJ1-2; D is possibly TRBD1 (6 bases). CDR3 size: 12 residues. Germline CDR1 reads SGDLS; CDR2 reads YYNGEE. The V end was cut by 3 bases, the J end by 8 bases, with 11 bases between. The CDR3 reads CASSEQGRGYTF. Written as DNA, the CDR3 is TGTGCCAGCAGCGAACAGGGTCGAGGCTACACCTTC.

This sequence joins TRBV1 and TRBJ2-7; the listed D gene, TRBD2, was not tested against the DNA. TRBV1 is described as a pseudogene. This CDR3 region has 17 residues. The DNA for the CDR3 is TGCACCAGCAGCCAAGGATGGACTAGGGGCTTTCGCAACGAGCAGTACTTC. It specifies CTSSQGWTRGFRNEQYF.

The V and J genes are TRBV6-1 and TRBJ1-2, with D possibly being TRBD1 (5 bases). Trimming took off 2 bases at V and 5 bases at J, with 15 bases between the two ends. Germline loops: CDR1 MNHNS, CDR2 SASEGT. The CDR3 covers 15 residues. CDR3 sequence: CASSESPGVGYGYTF. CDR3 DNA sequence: TGTGCCAGCAGTGAATCCCCGGGGGTAGGGTATGGCTACACCTTC.

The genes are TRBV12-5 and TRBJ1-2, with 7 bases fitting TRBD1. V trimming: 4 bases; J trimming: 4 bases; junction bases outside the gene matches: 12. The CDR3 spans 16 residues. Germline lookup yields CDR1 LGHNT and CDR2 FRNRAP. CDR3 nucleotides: TGTGCTAGTGGTTCCTTAGGGGGCAGGTTGACCTATGGCTACACCTTC. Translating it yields CASGSLGGRLTYGYTF.

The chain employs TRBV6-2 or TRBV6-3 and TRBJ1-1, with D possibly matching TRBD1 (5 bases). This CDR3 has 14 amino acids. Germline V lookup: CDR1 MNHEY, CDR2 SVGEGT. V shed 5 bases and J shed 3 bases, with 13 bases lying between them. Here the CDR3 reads CASSPRVEHTEAFF. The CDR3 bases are TGTGCCAGCAGTCCCAGGGTCGAGCACACTGAAGCTTTCTTT.